These T cell receptor beta chains were read from a single sample in a study of blood T cell repertoires in COVID-19. Sequencing was performed with immunoSEQ multiplex PCR; in TCRdb, only in-frame clones are kept and a portion is missing. The sample consists of about 34,000 clones, 60% to 80% of them appearing once. Sequenced input: peripheral blood. Source of these receptors: a human donor in a cohort sampled during active COVID-19. Both conserved end residues are part of each CDR3.

v_call	j_call	cdr3_aa
TRBV5-1	TRBJ2-1	CASSPGNEQFF
TRBV19	TRBJ1-2	CASSIGFPILRGYTF
TRBV19	TRBJ2-5	CAPEGETQYF
TRBV9	TRBJ2-1	CASSVGGGAGAEQFF
TRBV14	TRBJ2-2	CASRPTSGNTGELFF
TRBV7-8	TRBJ2-7	CASSLGTGAYEQYF
TRBV5-4	TRBJ2-5	CASSLKAGGETQYF
TRBV6-6	TRBJ2-7	CASSFGQGVGEQYF
TRBV19	TRBJ2-1	CASRHLAGAYNEQFF
TRBV5-1	TRBJ1-2	CASSILTGGGYGYTF
TRBV4-1	TRBJ1-5	CASSQFSTGVNQPQHF
TRBV29-1	TRBJ1-2	CSVNRGGANYGYTF
TRBV7-6	TRBJ2-7	CASSRDRNYEQYF
TRBV6-6	TRBJ2-2	CASTWTGYTGELFF
TRBV18	TRBJ1-2	CASSPGGGGGYTF
TRBV28	TRBJ2-6	CASSSPAAGANVLTF
TRBV7-2	TRBJ1-1	CASSRNRVVDEAFF
TRBV14	TRBJ2-3	CASSLSRQRQGKRADTQYF
TRBV6-1	TRBJ1-2	CASSEGVGARYGYTF
TRBV18	TRBJ1-1	CASSPNSGNTEAFF
TRBV6-5	TRBJ2-5	CASSFLDRVGETQYF
TRBV29-1	TRBJ2-1	CSVYEAGVGINEQFF
TRBV27	TRBJ2-7	CASSLGNSYEQYF